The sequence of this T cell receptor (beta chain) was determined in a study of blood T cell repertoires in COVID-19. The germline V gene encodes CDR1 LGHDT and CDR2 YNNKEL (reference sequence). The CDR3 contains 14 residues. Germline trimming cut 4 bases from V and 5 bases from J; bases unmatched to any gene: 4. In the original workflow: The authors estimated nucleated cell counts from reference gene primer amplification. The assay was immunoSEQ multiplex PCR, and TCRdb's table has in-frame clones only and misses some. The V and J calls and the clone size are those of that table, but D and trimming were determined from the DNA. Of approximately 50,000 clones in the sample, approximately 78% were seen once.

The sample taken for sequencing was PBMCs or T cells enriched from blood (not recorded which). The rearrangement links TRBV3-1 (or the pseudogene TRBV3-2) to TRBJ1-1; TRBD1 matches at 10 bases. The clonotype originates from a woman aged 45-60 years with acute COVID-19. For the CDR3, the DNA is TGTGCCAGCAGCCTGGGGACAGGGGCAACTGAAGCTTTCTTT. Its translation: CASSLGTGATEAFF.